The 25 T cell receptor beta chains below all came from one sample that was sequenced in a study of Ad26.COV2.S vaccination and SARS-CoV-2 variants. Measured with immunoSEQ multiplex PCR; TCRdb has only the in-frame clones, and not every one. The sample lists around 420,000 clones; approximately 90% were seen once. Treatment described: around 19 received Ad26.COV2.S at low or high dose, single or two shots; a few received placebo; per-sample allocation not given. Sampling took place 63 days after the first vaccine or placebo injection. The sample consisted of peripheral blood, taken in a trial of Ad26.COV2.S vaccine versus placebo. Source of these receptors: a person aged 18-65 years who received the Ad26.COV2.S COVID-19 vaccine or a placebo.

This chain connects TRBV5-1 to TRBJ2-5; D gene uncertain. This CDR3 has 14 amino acids. V was clipped by 4 bases and J by 1 base, with 11 bases between them. CDR1 is SGHRS and CDR2 is YFSETQ in the germline V gene. The CDR3 region is CASSRSTGQETQYF. As DNA, the CDR3 is TGCGCCAGCAGCAGGTCGACCGGCCAAGAGACCCAGTACTTC. Filled out from reference TRBV5-1 and TRBJ2-5, the complete variable domain reads KAGVTQTPRYLIKTRGQQVTLSCSPISGHRSVSWYQQTPGQGLQFLFEYFSETQRNKGNFPGRFSGRQFSNSRSEMNVSTLELGDSALYLCASSRSTGQETQYFGPGTRLLVL.

The chain combines TRBV30 with TRBJ2-1; D is possibly TRBD2 (6 bases). Germline V gives CDR1 GTSNPN, CDR2 SVGIG (reference sequence). V lost 3 bases and J lost 9, with 12 bases in between. The CDR3 extends over 12 amino acids. CDR3 sequence reads: CAWRGGSGEQFF. CDR3 nucleotides: TGTGCCTGGAGGGGGGGTTCGGGTGAGCAGTTCTTC.

The chain recombines TRBV5-8 with TRBJ1-2; D gene unclear. CDR1 and CDR2 from the germline V gene are SGHTS and YDEGEE. Trimming took off 2 bases at V and 0 bases at J, with 17 bases between the two ends. The CDR3 runs 17 residues. As DNA, the CDR3 is TGTGCCAGCAGCTTCAGGCGAGGTGAATCTTCTAACTATGGCTACACCTTC. Translated: CASSFRRGESSNYGYTF.

CDR3 sequence reads: CASSLVDNSYEQYF. DNA for the CDR3: TGTGCCAGCAGCTTAGTGGACAACTCCTACGAGCAGTACTTC. The V and J genes are TRBV7-2 and TRBJ2-7, with a weak D call TRBD1 (5 bases). Germline CDR1 reads SGHTA; CDR2 reads FQGNSA. The CDR3 spans 14 residues. V lost 1 base, J lost 0 bases, and 7 bases lay in between.

The chain is built from TRBV9 and TRBJ2-3; 7 nucleotides align to TRBD1. Unmatched junction bases numbered 6, after V lost 2 bases and J lost 0 bases. Germline values: CDR1 SGDLS, CDR2 YYNGEE. This CDR3 comprises 16 residues. In DNA form, the CDR3 reads TGTGCCAGCAGCGTCCTGACAGGGCCTAGCACAGATACGCAGTATTTT. It yields the protein CASSVLTGPSTDTQYF.

This sequence joins TRBV6-2 or TRBV6-3 and TRBJ2-3; 8 bases fit TRBD2. Trimming took 0 bases from V and 6 from J; bases not matched to a gene: 14. Germline values: CDR1 MNHEY, CDR2 SVGEGT. The CDR3 spans 18 residues. For the CDR3, the DNA is TGTGCCAGCAGTTACTCCCGGCGGGGGGCCTGGTCGTCTGATACGCAGTATTTT. It yields the protein CASSYSRRGAWSSDTQYF.

V gene TRBV14 combines with J gene TRBJ2-3, with a tentative D call TRBD2 (6 bases). Germline V gene sequence: CDR1 SGHDN, CDR2 FVKESK. This CDR3 spans 15 amino acids. Trimming took 4 bases from V and 2 from J, leaving 13 bases between them. In DNA, the CDR3 is TGTGCCAGCAGCCTTATAGGACTATACACAGATACGCAGTATTTT. It yields the protein CASSLIGLYTDTQYF.

This clone has just one count. The chain has TRBV5-8 and TRBJ1-1; TRBD1 matches 9 bases. Trimming cost V 0 bases and J 8 bases; bases outside gene matches: 14. Germline values: CDR1 SGHTS, CDR2 YDEGEE. The CDR3 has 17 amino acids. Written as DNA, the CDR3 is TGTGCCAGCAGCTTGGACAGGGGGCACGATGAGTTGAACGAAGCTTTCTTT. Encoded protein: CASSLDRGHDELNEAFF.

The chain uses TRBV13 and TRBJ1-6, with D possibly matching TRBD1 (6 bases). Germline loops: CDR1 PRHDT, CDR2 FYEKMQ (reference sequence). V was trimmed by 5 bases and J by 7 bases, leaving 12 bases between them. The CDR3 is 14 amino acids. Here the CDR3 reads CASSHDRYNSPLHF. The CDR3 DNA sequence: TGTGCCAGCAGCCATGACAGGTACAATTCACCCCTCCACTTT.

Only one count was recorded for this clone. The V gene is TRBV5-5, the J gene TRBJ2-2, with D possibly being TRBD1 or TRBD2 (5 bases each). CDR1 SGHKS and CDR2 YYEKEE come from the germline V gene (reference sequence). The CDR3 totals 16 residues. V lost 1 base, J lost 2 bases, and 12 bases lay in between. CDR3 DNA sequence: TGTGCCAGCAGCTTGTTCCAGGGACGAAACACCGGGGAGCTGTTTTTT. Protein sequence: CASSLFQGRNTGELFF. The whole variable domain, remainder taken from reference TRBV5-5 and TRBJ2-2, is DAGVTQSPTHLIKTRGQQVTLRCSPISGHKSVSWYQQVLGQGPQFIFQYYEKEERGRGNFPDRFSARQFPNYSSELNVNALLLGDSALYLCASSLFQGRNTGELFFGEGSRLTVL.

The V and J genes are TRBV19 and TRBJ1-2; no definite D call. The CDR3 loop spans 17 amino acids. Germline CDR1 LNHDA, CDR2 SQIVND (reference sequence). V was shortened by 3 bases and J by 2 bases, with 19 bases between the two germline ends. The CDR3 here is CASSIDGLSAVNYGYTF. Written as DNA, the CDR3 is TGTGCCAGTAGTATCGACGGCCTTTCAGCAGTAAACTATGGCTACACCTTC.

The V call is TRBV7-8, the J call TRBJ1-2, with D hard to call. V lost 2 bases, J lost 8 bases, and 9 bases lay in between. The CDR3 length is 12 residues. Germline CDR1 SGHVS, CDR2 FQNEAQ. CDR3 in DNA: TGTGCCAGCAGCTTAATCGGGTACGGCTACACCTTC. Its protein is CASSLIGYGYTF.

This clone was counted once. The sample contains more than one DNA sequence encoding this CDR3. CDR3 in amino acids: CASSIGQGATGELFF. The CDR3 nucleotides are TGTGCCAGTAGTATTGGACAGGGGGCCACCGGGGAGCTGTTTTTT. The J gene is TRBJ2-2, the V gene TRBV19, with 11 bases fitting TRBD1. V lost 3 bases to trimming and J lost 4 bases; unmatched junction nucleotides: 1. CDR1 and CDR2 from the germline V gene are LNHDA and SQIVND (reference sequence). The CDR3 has 15 residues.

The chain has TRBV6-2 or TRBV6-3 and TRBJ2-3; 9 bases are shared with TRBD2. The CDR3 is 18 amino acids. The germline CDR1 and CDR2 sequences are MNHEY and SVGEGT. V shed 4 bases and J 2 bases; nucleotides not matched to a gene: 13. The CDR3 spells CASSSGIAGAGPTDTQYF. In DNA, the CDR3 is TGTGCCAGCAGTTCGGGAATAGCGGGGGCCGGCCCCACAGATACGCAGTATTTT.

This clone was seen once. The rearrangement uses TRBV6-5 and TRBJ1-2; D may be TRBD1 (6 bases). Trimming cost V 8 bases and J 6 bases, with 16 bases left between them. CDR1 MNHEY and CDR2 SVGAGI come from the germline V gene. The length of the CDR3 is 13 residues. The CDR3 loop is CASRWGAGNGYTF. DNA for the CDR3: TGTGCCAGCCGTTGGGGGGCGGGGAATGGCTACACCTTC.

This clone showed up just a few times. J is TRBJ2-3 and V is TRBV27, with D maybe TRBD2 (5 bases). Deletions cut 5 bases from V and 3 bases from J, with 18 bases between. The CDR3 has 16 residues. Germline CDR1 MNHEY, CDR2 SMNVEV (reference sequence). CDR3 in amino acids: CASSPLFAGWTDTQYF. CDR3 nucleotide sequence: TGTGCCAGCAGTCCACTTTTTGCGGGTTGGACAGATACGCAGTATTTT.

This chain joins TRBV29-1 and TRBJ1-4; 10 nucleotides agree with TRBD1. The CDR3 spans 12 residues. J was trimmed by 6 bases and V by 7 bases; bases with no gene match: 2. Looked up from germline, CDR1 is SQVTM and CDR2 is ANQGSEA. CDR3 sequence (DNA): TGCAGCGCTGGGACAGGGGATGAAAAACTGTTTTTT. This sequence encodes CSAGTGDEKLFF.

The chain combines TRBV7-3 with TRBJ2-5; TRBD1 is a possible D gene (6 bases). CDR1 and CDR2 from the germline V gene are SGHTA and FQGTGA. V lost 5 bases and J 5 bases, leaving 18 bases between the germline ends. CDR3 length: 15 amino acids. The CDR3: CASSEIAGVWETQYF. The CDR3 nucleotides read TGTGCCAGCAGCGAGATCGCAGGGGTTTGGGAGACCCAGTACTTC.

The V and J genes are TRBV12-3 or TRBV12-4 and TRBJ1-2; tentatively, D is TRBD1 (5 bases). This CDR3 region has 13 residues. V was clipped by 3 bases and J by 4 bases, with 9 bases between them. CDR3 bases: TGTGCCAGCAGTTTCCAGGGTTCCTATGGCTACACCTTC. The encoded protein is CASSFQGSYGYTF.

The chain joins TRBV19 to TRBJ2-5, with 11 bases lining up with TRBD1. V trimming: 5 bases; J trimming: 5 bases; junction bases outside the gene matches: 7. This CDR3 is 15 amino acids long. CDR1 and CDR2 from the germline V gene are LNHDA and SQIVND (reference sequence). CDR3 sequence: CASSGRTGGGETQYF. CDR3 in DNA: TGTGCCAGTAGTGGAAGGACAGGGGGCGGGGAGACCCAGTACTTC. Full variable domain (remainder filled in from reference TRBV19 and TRBJ2-5): DGGITQSPKYLFRKEGQNVTLSCEQNLNHDAMYWYRQDPGQGLRLIYYSQIVNDFQKGDIAEGYSVSREKKESFPLTVTSAQKNPTAFYLCASSGRTGGGETQYFGPGTRLLVL.

The CDR3 coding sequence is TGCGCCAGCAGGGCTAGTGGCACAGATACGCAGTATTTT. This gives the protein CASRASGTDTQYF. This chain joins TRBV5-1 and TRBJ2-3; D gene ambiguous. The CDR3 has 13 amino acids. The V gene lost 5 bases and the J gene lost 1 base, with 8 bases spanning the gap. Germline CDR1 and CDR2: SGHRS and YFSETQ.

For the CDR3, the DNA is TGTGCCATCAGTGATTTTTCCGGATATTATGAGCAGTTCTTC. Translated, it gives CAISDFSGYYEQFF. The chain joins TRBV10-3 to TRBJ2-1; D is unclear. Trimming removed 3 bases from V and 8 bases from J, with 14 bases in between. The V gene's germline CDR1 is ENHRY and CDR2 SYGVKD. The CDR3 is made up of 14 amino acids.

V is TRBV29-1 and J is TRBJ2-7, with D maybe TRBD2 (6 bases). The CDR3 has 11 residues. The V end lost 4 bases, the J end lost 6 bases, and 10 bases lay between the germline ends. CDR1 SQVTM and CDR2 ANQGSEA come from the germline V gene. The CDR3 region has the DNA TGCAGCGTTGCTGGGACTCCCGAGCAGTACTTC. Translation: CSVAGTPEQYF.

Only one count was recorded for this clone. The CDR3 here is CASTSNREQYF. In DNA, the CDR3 is TGTGCCAGCACCTCTAATAGAGAGCAGTACTTC. The gene calls are TRBV7-9 and TRBJ2-7, with D unresolved. The length of the CDR3 is 11 residues. Trimming removed 7 bases at V and 7 bases at J, with 11 bases between. The germline gives CDR1 SEHNR, CDR2 FQNEAQ (reference sequence).

The chain combines TRBV5-1 with TRBJ2-1; weak D call: TRBD2 (5 bases). Trimming removed 4 bases from V and 8 bases from J, with 16 bases in between. Germline V gives CDR1 SGHRS, CDR2 YFSETQ. This CDR3 is built from 14 residues. The CDR3: CASSGWERLYEQFF. The CDR3 nucleotides read TGCGCCAGCAGCGGGTGGGAGCGGCTCTATGAGCAGTTCTTC.